These 15 T cell receptor beta chains were sequenced from one sample in a study of cytomegalovirus exposure and HLA in healthy donors. Use of 60 Vbeta and 13 Jbeta primers characterized the PCR. Produced via immunoSEQ multiplex PCR; TCRdb's table is partial and in-frame only. The sample spans around 100,000 clones; the ten largest clones claim around 3.6%. Sequencing was done on a sample of PBMCs. These receptor sequences come from a woman in her 30s in good health and CMV-seronegative.

The rearrangement uses TRBV28 and TRBJ2-1; D is possibly TRBD2 (6 bases). Per the germline V gene, CDR1 is MDHEN and CDR2 is SYDVKM. V was pared by 2 bases and J by 6 bases, with 14 bases between. This CDR3 comprises 15 residues. Here the CDR3 reads CASSLRLEGGNEQFF. In DNA, the CDR3 is TGTGCCAGCAGTTTACGACTAGAGGGCGGCAATGAGCAGTTCTTC.

The genes are TRBV11-1 and TRBJ2-7; the match to TRBD1 covers 10 bases. The V segment lost 3 bases and the J segment 2 bases; nucleotides outside the gene matches: 4. Per germline, CDR1 SGHAT and CDR2 FQDESV (reference sequence). The CDR3 spans 15 residues. CDR3: CASSFPDRGTYEQYF. CDR3 nucleotide sequence: TGTGCCAGCAGCTTCCCGGACAGGGGGACCTACGAGCAGTACTTC.

The chain employs TRBV4-1 and TRBJ2-1; tentative D call: TRBD2 (6 bases). Germline CDR1 MGHRA, CDR2 YSYEKL. The CDR3 is made up of 14 amino acids. Trimming took off 0 bases at V and 10 bases at J, with 13 bases between the two ends. CDR3 nucleotides: TGCGCCAGCAGCCAAGAGGGGGGTATGCGGGAGCAGTTCTTC. This codes for CASSQEGGMREQFF.

This sequence joins TRBV27 and TRBJ2-3; TRBD2 might be the D (5 bases). The CDR3 is 13 residues long. Germline V CDR1 and CDR2: MNHEY, SMNVEV (reference sequence). Trimming pared 5 bases from V and 1 base from J, leaving 7 bases between. CDR3 in amino acids: CASSMRGTDTQYF. The CDR3 bases are TGTGCCAGCAGTATGCGGGGCACAGATACGCAGTATTTT.

The V call is TRBV11-2, the J call TRBJ2-7; 7 bases fit TRBD1. Germline CDR1 is SGHAT and CDR2 is FQNNGV. The CDR3 runs to 15 residues. The J segment lost 3 bases and the V segment lost 5 bases, leaving 10 bases of the junction unmatched. The DNA of the CDR3 is TGTGCCAGCAGCCCGGGGCTGACAGGGTTCTACGAGCAGTACTTC. Amino acid sequence: CASSPGLTGFYEQYF.

This chain's CDR3 is CASSTEQGASQPQHF. The DNA of the CDR3 is TGTGCCAGCAGCACTGAACAGGGGGCAAGTCAGCCCCAGCATTTT. The chain is built from TRBV21-1 and TRBJ1-5; the table gives TRBD1 as D, unverified against the DNA. TRBV21-1 is an annotated pseudogene. This CDR3 region has 15 residues.

For the CDR3, the DNA is TGTGCCAGCAGGGGGACTAGCGGGAGGGGAACTCAGAACACCGGGGAGCTGTTTTTT. As protein: CASRGTSGRGTQNTGELFF. The V call is TRBV7-3, the J call TRBJ2-2; 16 bases map to TRBD2. Trimming took 6 bases from V and 1 from J; bases not matched to a gene: 8. The CDR3 has 19 amino acids. Germline CDR1 is SGHTA and CDR2 is FQGTGA.

This chain connects TRBV6-1 to TRBJ2-7; tentative D call: TRBD2 (5 bases). The germline V gene encodes CDR1 MNHNS and CDR2 SASEGT. V gave up 10 bases and J gave up 2 bases, with 18 bases separating them. The CDR3 is 14 residues long. CDR3 loop: CAIGIPLVAYEQYF. The DNA of the CDR3 is TGTGCCATCGGGATACCACTGGTGGCCTACGAGCAGTACTTC.

As regards this clone: This sample also contains other DNA sequences that code for the same CDR3. The genes are TRBV28 and TRBJ1-1; perhaps TRBD1 as D (5 bases). From germline, CDR1 is MDHEN and CDR2 SYDVKM. This CDR3 has 14 amino acids. The ends were cut back, 3 bases at V and 2 bases at J, with 10 bases in the middle. CDR3 loop: CASSLAQGNTEAFF. The CDR3, as DNA: TGTGCCAGCAGTTTGGCGCAGGGTAACACTGAAGCTTTCTTT. The whole variable domain, remainder taken from reference TRBV28 and TRBJ1-1, is DVKVTQSSRYLVKRTGEKVFLECVQDMDHENMFWYRQDPGLGLRLIYFSYDVKMKEKGDIPEGYSVSREKKERFSLILESASTNQTSMYLCASSLAQGNTEAFFGQGTRLTVV.

The genes are TRBV11-3 and TRBJ1-1; D call uncertain. With 4 bases removed from V and 6 bases from J, the gap between germline ends came to 12 bases. The V gene's germline CDR1 is SGHNT and CDR2 YENEEA. The CDR3 has 13 amino acids. The CDR3 coding sequence is TGTGCCAGCAGCTCCGGTCCAGCGGCTGAAGCTTTCTTT. Its translation is CASSSGPAAEAFF.

The rearrangement uses TRBV28 and TRBJ2-2, with 11 bases aligning to TRBD2. J gave up 6 bases and V 6 bases, and 12 bases lay outside the gene matches. CDR3 length equals 17 residues. CDR1 MDHEN and CDR2 SYDVKM come from the germline V gene. The CDR3 bases are TGTGCCAGCAGCCAAATAGCGGGAGGGTTGGGGCCCGGGGAGCTGTTTTTT. Translated, it gives CASSQIAGGLGPGELFF. The variable domain in full, with the rest retrieved from reference TRBV28 and TRBJ2-2, is DVKVTQSSRYLVKRTGEKVFLECVQDMDHENMFWYRQDPGLGLRLIYFSYDVKMKEKGDIPEGYSVSREKKERFSLILESASTNQTSMYLCASSQIAGGLGPGELFFGEGSRLTVL.

The V call is TRBV7-6, the J call TRBJ2-5; the D is unclear. The germline V gene has CDR1 SGHVS and CDR2 FNYEAQ. CDR3 size: 10 residues. Trimming took off 5 bases at V and 7 bases at J, with 5 bases between the two ends. In DNA, the CDR3 is TGTGCCAGCAGCCCGGGGACCCAGTACTTC. Translating gives CASSPGTQYF.

V gene TRBV9 combines with J gene TRBJ2-7; TRBD2 matches at 10 bases. The CDR3 consists of 15 residues. With 1 base clipped from V and 7 bases from J, the junction kept 8 bases outside the gene matches. Germline assignment: CDR1 SGDLS and CDR2 YYNGEE. CDR3 amino acids: CASSVLSGGANEQYF. In DNA form, the CDR3 reads TGTGCCAGCAGCGTACTCAGCGGGGGGGCGAATGAGCAGTACTTC.

This rearrangement joins TRBV7-2 to TRBJ2-2; D might be TRBD2 (6 bases). V shed 5 bases and J shed 5 bases, with 12 bases lying between them. Germline V gives CDR1 SGHTA, CDR2 FQGNSA. The CDR3 extends over 14 amino acids. The chain's CDR3 is CASSRTGGTGELFF. In nucleotides, the CDR3 is TGTGCCAGCAGCAGGACTGGGGGGACCGGGGAGCTGTTTTTT.

The genes are TRBV29-1 and TRBJ1-1, with D perhaps TRBD1 (5 bases). CDR1 and CDR2 (germline): SQVTM, ANQGSEA. The CDR3 covers 16 residues. V was trimmed by 4 bases and J by 0 bases, leaving 18 bases between them. Here the CDR3 reads CSVVSSGGRMNTEAFF. The CDR3 nucleotides are TGCAGCGTTGTAAGTTCCGGGGGTAGGATGAACACTGAAGCTTTCTTT.